This section outlines one T cell receptor beta chain sequence together with its context. There is no known antigen for this receptor. Per-base qualities were not stored, and no clone one base away is much larger. The donors were roughly 39 Caucasian individuals from Russia, aged roughly 6 to 95 years, who were systemically healthy. Approximately 10 milliliters of peripheral blood were collected from each donor into EDTA-treated Vacutainer tubes. Ficoll-Paque density-gradient centrifugation was used to isolate PBMCs, with at least 6 million per sample. Total RNA, at least 6 micrograms per sample, was extracted from PBMCs with Trizol reagent. For every donor, flow cytometry on a PBMC aliquot measured the percentage of naive CD45RAhigh/CD27high T cells. The data were obtained in a study of blood T cells in healthy people across ages (dated by TCRdb to the mid-2010s). At the level of the whole study: In model experiments, roughly one uniquely barcoded TCR beta cDNA molecule per two T cells was captured by template switching. To track age-related changes in TCR beta repertoire diversity, the study relied on deep sequencing normalized with unique cDNA molecular identifiers. To avoid experimental bias, donors of different ages were spread randomly across the sequencing lanes. The donors were split into four age groups: young (average about 16 years), middle-aged (about 40), aged (more than 60) and long-lived (approximately 80). For two donors (one aged 18 to 29 and one aged 80 or older), the study analyzed two additional independent replicas of 1 million unique cDNA reads from the same blood draw.

Library construction relied on 5' RACE. Instrument on record: Illumina HiSeq 2500. A second PCR of about 6 to 11 cycles was run with a J-beta primer mix and a sample-barcoded 5' primer. Each TCR beta cDNA molecule received a unique molecular identifier from a template-switch 5' adaptor carrying 12 random nucleotides. At least 3 million CDR3-containing paired-end reads were obtained from each sample. The Mint cDNA synthesis kit, primed by a TRBC-specific oligonucleotide, was used to synthesize first-strand cDNA from all RNA. All cDNA was treated with uracil-DNA glycosylase and then went through a first 18-cycle PCR with the universal primers M1SS and BC2_uni_R. As for the original processing: For normalization, 1 million high-quality reads were randomly selected from each sample, with every read carrying a distinct molecular identifier. Instead of being binned into consensus sequences, reads with shared molecular identifiers were discarded. CDR3 identification, clonotype clustering and error correction used MiTCR with a Q25 quality threshold and the strictest error-elimination algorithm. A nonparametric unseen species model with Euler transformation was used to estimate a lower bound on total TCR beta diversity. TCRdb redid the processing of the public reads, applying fastp at Q25 and MiXCR, and retained in-frame beta chains. Each entry merges the rows of one CDR3 protein and shows their most common DNA and genes. TCRdb, not the original authors, processed these V and J calls. For this sample there are some 690,000 distinct CDR3 sequences; around a fifth appear just once. The ten largest clones add up to less than 25% of the sample.

Summary of the overall study and its limitations: A strong correlation was found between observed TCR beta diversity and the percentage of naive T cells measured by flow cytometry. Because profiling used bulk unsorted PBMCs, naive and antigen-experienced compartments could not be compared conclusively. Estimates of total diversity based on one million sequenced T cells were considered lower bounds and underestimates. Because the CMV infection status of the donors was unknown, age-related changes in expanded clonotypes may potentially have been confounded. Compared with the aged group, more naive CD4+ T cells, fewer expanded clones and increased TCR diversity were shown by the long-lived group, suggesting age selection. Observed TCR beta diversity per million T cells fell roughly linearly with age, and a significant reduction was already apparent by age around 40.

This clonotype originated in a man between 65 and 79 years old in good health. Sequencing was performed on blood.

The nucleotides are TGCAGTGCTAGAGTTCAGGGCCTTGGCTATGGCTACACCTTC. Its product reads: CSARVQGLGYGYTF. This receptor chain uses TRBV20-1 and TRBJ1-2; perhaps TRBD1 is the D gene, with 5 bases matching. Inclusive of the bounding cysteine and phenylalanine, the CDR3 is 14 residues long. Just CDR3 DNA is preserved here, 42 bases in frame from base 1. The germline V gene (reference sequence) supplies CDR1 DFQATT and CDR2 SNEGSKA. The junction shows trimming of 1 base on V and 4 bases on J, plus 13 bases between the germline ends.